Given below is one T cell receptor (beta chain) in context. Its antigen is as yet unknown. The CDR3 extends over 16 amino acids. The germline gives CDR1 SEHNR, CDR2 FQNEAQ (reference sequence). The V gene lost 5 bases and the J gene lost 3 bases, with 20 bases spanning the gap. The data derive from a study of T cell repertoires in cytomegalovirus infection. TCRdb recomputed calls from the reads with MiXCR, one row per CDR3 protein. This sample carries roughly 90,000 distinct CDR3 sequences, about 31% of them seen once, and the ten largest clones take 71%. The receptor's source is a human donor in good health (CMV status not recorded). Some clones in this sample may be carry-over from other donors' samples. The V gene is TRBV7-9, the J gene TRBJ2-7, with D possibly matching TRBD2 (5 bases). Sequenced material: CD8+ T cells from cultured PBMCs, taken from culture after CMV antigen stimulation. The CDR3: CASSHGPPGYIYEQYF. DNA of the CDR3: TGTGCCAGCAGCCACGGGCCCCCGGGATACATCTACGAGCAGTACTTC.